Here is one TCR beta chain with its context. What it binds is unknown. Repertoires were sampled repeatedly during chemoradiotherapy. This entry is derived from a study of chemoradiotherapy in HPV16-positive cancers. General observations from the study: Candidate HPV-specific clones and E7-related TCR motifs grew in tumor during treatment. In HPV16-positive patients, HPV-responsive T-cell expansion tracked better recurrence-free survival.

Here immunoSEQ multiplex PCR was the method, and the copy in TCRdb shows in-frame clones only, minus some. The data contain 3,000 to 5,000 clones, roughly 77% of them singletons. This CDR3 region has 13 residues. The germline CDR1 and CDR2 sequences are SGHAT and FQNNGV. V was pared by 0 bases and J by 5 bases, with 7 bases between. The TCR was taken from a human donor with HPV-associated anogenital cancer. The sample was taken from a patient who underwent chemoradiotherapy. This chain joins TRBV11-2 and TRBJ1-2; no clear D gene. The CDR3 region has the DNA TGTGCCAGCAGCTTAGATTCCGTTTATGGCTACACCTTC. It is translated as CASSLDSVYGYTF. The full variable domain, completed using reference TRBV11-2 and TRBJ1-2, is EAGVAQSPRYKIIEKRQSVAFWCNPISGHATLYWYQQILGQGPKLLIQFQNNGVVDDSQLPKDRFSAERLKGVDSTLKIQPAKLEDSAVYLCASSLDSVYGYTFGSGTRLTVV.